The entry below gives a single T cell receptor (beta chain) sequence along with its context. Enrolled during active infection, Seattle patients were then followed longitudinally. Under the authors' procedure: The assay estimated nucleated cells by amplifying reference gene primers. Profiling relied on immunoSEQ multiplex PCR, and the TCRdb table lists in-frame clones only, not all of them. V and J calls and clone size are copied from that table; D and trimming were computed from the DNA. The sample lists 300,000 to 400,000 clones; around 87% were seen once. Germline CDR1 SNHLY, CDR2 FYNNEI. After removal of 6 bases from V and 7 bases from J, the junction contained 11 bases not matched to a gene. The CDR3 length is 16 residues. The data are from a study of blood T cell repertoires in COVID-19. Study context: T cells, B-cell-depleted T cells, or PBMCs provided the cDNA or gDNA that served as material.

This receptor was taken from a woman in her forties or fifties with COVID-19, enrolled during active disease. This chain uses TRBV2 with TRBJ2-2; 10 nucleotides match TRBD1. Sequenced input: peripheral blood. The CDR3: CASSPRDRGKGGELFF. In DNA, the CDR3 is TGTGCCAGCAGCCCCAGGGACAGGGGAAAGGGCGGGGAGCTGTTTTTT.